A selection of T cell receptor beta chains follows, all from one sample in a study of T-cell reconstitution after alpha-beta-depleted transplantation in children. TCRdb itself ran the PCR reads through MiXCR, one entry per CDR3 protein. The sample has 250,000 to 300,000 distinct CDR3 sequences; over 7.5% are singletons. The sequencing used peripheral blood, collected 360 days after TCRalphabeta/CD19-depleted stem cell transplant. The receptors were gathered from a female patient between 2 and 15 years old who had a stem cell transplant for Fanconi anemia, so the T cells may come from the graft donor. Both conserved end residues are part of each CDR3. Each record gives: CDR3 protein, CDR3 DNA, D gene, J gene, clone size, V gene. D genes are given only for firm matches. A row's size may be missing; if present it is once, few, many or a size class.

cdr3_aa: CASSRLAGAIQETQYF
cdr3_nt: TGTGCCAGCAGCCGCTTAGCGGGGGCGATTCAAGAGACCCAGTACTTC
d_call: TRBD2
j_call: TRBJ2-5
clone_size: few
v_call: TRBV3-1

cdr3_aa: CASSPEPGGAGHEQFF
cdr3_nt: TGTGCCAGCAGTCCCGAGCCAGGGGGCGCGGGACATGAGCAGTTCTTC
d_call: TRBD1
j_call: TRBJ2-1
clone_size: many
v_call: TRBV12-3/TRBV12-4

cdr3_aa: CASSLGSRPSTDTQYF
cdr3_nt: TGTGCCAGCAGCTTAGGGAGTCGTCCTAGCACAGATACGCAGTATTTT
d_call: NA
j_call: TRBJ2-3
clone_size: NA
v_call: TRBV7-9

cdr3_aa: CATSKGSPRDIQYF
cdr3_nt: TGTGCCACCAGCAAAGGGTCTCCGAGGGACATTCAGTACTTC
d_call: NA
j_call: TRBJ2-4
clone_size: NA
v_call: TRBV15

cdr3_aa: CASSPTGTAKNIQYF
cdr3_nt: TGTGCCAGCTCACCGACCGGGACCGCGAAAAACATTCAGTACTTC
d_call: NA
j_call: TRBJ2-4
clone_size: NA
v_call: TRBV18

cdr3_aa: CASGLSTGPYGYTF
cdr3_nt: TGTGCCAGCGGACTATCGACAGGCCCCTATGGCTACACCTTC
d_call: NA
j_call: TRBJ1-2
clone_size: NA
v_call: TRBV28

cdr3_aa: CASSAGGRRTDTQYF
cdr3_nt: TGTGCCAGCTCAGCAGGGGGCAGGAGAACAGATACGCAGTATTTT
d_call: TRBD1
j_call: TRBJ2-3
clone_size: many
v_call: TRBV18

cdr3_aa: CASSLPLDREGYTEAFF
cdr3_nt: TGTGCCAGCAGCCTTCCCCTCGACCGGGAGGGCTACACTGAAGCTTTCTTT
d_call: NA
j_call: TRBJ1-1
clone_size: few
v_call: TRBV28

cdr3_aa: CASRGEWRTNEKLFF
cdr3_nt: TGTGCCAGCAGGGGAGAGTGGAGAACTAATGAAAAACTGTTTTTT
d_call: NA
j_call: TRBJ1-4
clone_size: NA
v_call: TRBV6-1

cdr3_aa: CASSFPGFDTRYF
cdr3_nt: TGTGCCAGCAGCTTTCCCGGATTCGACACGAGGTACTTC
d_call: NA
j_call: TRBJ2-5
clone_size: many
v_call: TRBV5-8

cdr3_aa: CASSWASSYNEQFF
cdr3_nt: TGTGCCAGCAGTTGGGCGAGCTCCTACAATGAGCAGTTCTTC
d_call: NA
j_call: TRBJ2-1
clone_size: many
v_call: TRBV27

cdr3_aa: CSVAYTGYGYTF
cdr3_nt: TGCAGCGTTGCATATACCGGCTATGGCTACACCTTC
d_call: NA
j_call: TRBJ1-2
clone_size: NA
v_call: TRBV29-1

cdr3_aa: CASSAGTSGADTQYF
cdr3_nt: TGTGCCAGCAGCGCCGGGACTAGCGGGGCAGATACGCAGTATTTT
d_call: TRBD2
j_call: TRBJ2-3
clone_size: few
v_call: TRBV7-6

cdr3_aa: CASSLVTGGAGGSYTF
cdr3_nt: TGCGCCAGCAGCTTGGTAACAGGGGGCGCAGGGGGAAGCTACACCTTC
d_call: TRBD1
j_call: TRBJ1-2
clone_size: many
v_call: TRBV5-1